This T cell receptor beta chain was retrieved from a study of blood T cells in healthy people across ages. This clonotype was found a few times. Germline CDR1 and CDR2: SGHRS and YFSETQ. The ends lost 5 bases at V and 2 bases at J; junction bases unmatched: 6. This CDR3 spans 15 amino acids. A second roughly 6 to 12 cycle PCR used barcoded and J-beta primers. TCRdb analysed the 5' RACE reads with MiXCR anew, one entry per CDR3 protein. The sample includes approximately 850,000 distinct CDR3 sequences, nearly 60% of them seen just once. The source of this sequence is a man aged 25-45 years in good health. What was sequenced was blood. The gene calls are TRBV5-1 and TRBJ2-1; 8 bases agree with TRBD2. In DNA form, the CDR3 reads TGCGCCAGCAGGCCACTAGCGGATGCCTACAATGAGCAGTTCTTC. Its translation is CASRPLADAYNEQFF.